One and the same sample provided the 21 T cell receptor beta chains below, sequenced in a study of OX40 agonist ivuxolimab in advanced cancers. TCRdb keeps only in-frame clones here, not all; method: immunoSEQ multiplex PCR. Of around 80,000 clones in the sample, over 85% were seen once. This sample comprised CD4+ or CD8+ T cells sorted from blood, obtained in a trial of the OX40 agonist ivuxolimab. Receptors were obtained from an adult with an advanced solid tumor such as melanoma, head and neck, liver or kidney cancer.

The genes are TRBV27 and TRBJ2-7; D may be TRBD2 (6 bases). Trimming removed 8 bases from V and 6 bases from J, with 17 bases in between. CDR1 and CDR2 (germline): MNHEY, SMNVEV (reference sequence). This CDR3 has 13 residues. As DNA, the CDR3 is TGTGCCAGCCTTACCCGGGGGTCGGGCGAGCAGTACTTC. Amino acids: CASLTRGSGEQYF.

The chain couples TRBV6-4 to TRBJ2-1, with unresolved D. This CDR3 has 15 amino acids. In germline, CDR1 is MRHNA, CDR2 SNTAGT. Trimming shortened V by 0 bases and J by 8 bases, and 14 bases separated the two germline ends. The CDR3 nucleotides read TGTGCCAGCAGTGACTCGTATGGGGTAAGCGATGAGCAGTTCTTC. Translating gives CASSDSYGVSDEQFF.

This clone was counted a single time. The V and J genes are TRBV13 and TRBJ2-5, with D tentatively TRBD1 or TRBD2 (6 bases each). The V end was cut by 4 bases, the J end by 4 bases, with 16 bases between. CDR3 length equals 15 residues. Germline V gene sequence: CDR1 PRHDT, CDR2 FYEKMQ (reference sequence). The CDR3, as DNA: TGTGCCAGCAGCTACCGTGGGGGGCGCGGAGAGACCCAGTACTTC. Its protein is CASSYRGGRGETQYF.

The rearrangement links TRBV30 to TRBJ1-3; D might be TRBD1 (6 bases). Germline V lookup: CDR1 GTSNPN, CDR2 SVGIG (reference sequence). The CDR3 sequence is 15 residues long. The V end lost 2 bases, the J end lost 5 bases, and 16 bases lay between the germline ends. DNA of the CDR3: TGTGCCTGGAGTCCACGGGGGGGCAGGAGAAACACCATATATTTT. Residues: CAWSPRGGRRNTIYF.

This clone was counted a few times. CDR3 sequence (DNA): TGTGCCAGCAGCTTAGGGGGTTCACCCCTCCACTTT. Translated: CASSLGGSPLHF. The chain couples TRBV11-1 to TRBJ1-6; unclear D gene. Germline V lookup: CDR1 SGHAT, CDR2 FQDESV (reference sequence). This CDR3 region has 12 residues. V lost 1 base and J lost 9, with 4 bases in between.

This chain uses TRBV30 with TRBJ1-4; D not certain. The germline gives CDR1 GTSNPN, CDR2 SVGIG (reference sequence). The ends were cut back, 4 bases at V and 5 bases at J, with 11 bases in the middle. The CDR3 spans 13 residues. The DNA for the CDR3 is TGTGCCTGGATGGCCAGCTCCAATGAAAAACTGTTTTTT. Translated, it gives CAWMASSNEKLFF.

J is TRBJ2-3 and V is TRBV20-1; D is perhaps TRBD2 (5 bases). Per germline, CDR1 DFQATT and CDR2 SNEGSKA (reference sequence). V lost 3 bases to trimming and J lost 13 bases, with 11 bases between them. The CDR3 runs to 10 residues. CDR3 nucleotide sequence: TGCAGTGCTAGCGCGGACTCCGAGTATTTT. Its translation is CSASADSEYF.

The rearrangement joins TRBV10-1 to TRBJ2-1; the D call may be TRBD1 or TRBD2 (5 bases each). This CDR3 is 13 amino acids long. V lost 3 bases and J 9 bases, leaving 12 bases between the germline ends. The V gene's germline CDR1 is WNHNN and CDR2 SYGVQD (reference sequence). CDR3 residues: CASSDRGTSEQFF. The DNA for the CDR3 is TGCGCCAGCAGTGACCGAGGGACCTCTGAGCAGTTCTTC.

The CDR3 DNA reads as TGTGCCAGCAGAAGGACTAGCGGGAGTGCAGATACGCAGTATTTT. This sequence encodes CASRRTSGSADTQYF. The chain joins TRBV6-1 to TRBJ2-3; 13 bases line up with TRBD2. CDR3 length: 15 residues. Germline V gene lookup returns CDR1 MNHNS and CDR2 SASEGT. V was pared by 6 bases and J by 4 bases, with 4 bases of the junction left unmatched.

The chain couples TRBV27 to TRBJ1-5, with D possibly TRBD1 on 6 matching bases. In germline, CDR1 is MNHEY, CDR2 SMNVEV (reference sequence). The length of the CDR3 is 19 residues. The germline V and J ends were trimmed by 6 bases and 4 bases, with 28 bases remaining between them. Here the CDR3 DNA reads TGTGCCAGCAGGAACTTAACCGTGCACAGGGTGGCTGGGAATCAGCCCCAGCATTTT. This translates into CASRNLTVHRVAGNQPQHF.

This clone was seen once. The chain employs TRBV5-8 and TRBJ1-5; D unclear. V was shortened by 6 bases and J by 0 bases, with 16 bases between the two germline ends. This CDR3 region has 16 residues. CDR1 and CDR2 from the germline V gene are SGHTS and YDEGEE. CDR3: CASTLLEPYSNQPQHF. The CDR3 nucleotides read TGTGCCAGCACCCTATTGGAACCTTATAGCAATCAGCCCCAGCATTTT.

This clone was observed a single time. The chain carries TRBV19 and TRBJ1-1; D not resolved. The CDR3 runs to 16 residues. Germline CDR1 reads LNHDA; CDR2 reads SQIVND (reference sequence). V shed 0 bases and J shed 5 bases, with 16 bases lying between them. This CDR3 reads CASSIDLAGAGTEAFF. The CDR3 coding sequence is TGTGCCAGTAGTATAGATCTGGCAGGAGCGGGGACTGAAGCTTTCTTT.

The chain links TRBV7-9 to TRBJ2-3, with 10 nucleotides matching TRBD2. CDR3 length: 14 residues. Trimming cost V 8 bases and J 8 bases; bases outside gene matches: 10. CDR1 is SEHNR and CDR2 is FQNEAQ in the germline V gene (reference sequence). The CDR3 region has the DNA TGTGCCAGCGGAGACGCTAGCGGGAGAGGTACGCAGTATTTT. It is translated as CASGDASGRGTQYF.

The CDR3 protein is CASSRELAETYEQYF. In nucleotides, the CDR3 is TGTGCCAGCAGCCGGGAACTAGCGGAGACCTACGAGCAGTACTTC. This chain joins TRBV5-4 and TRBJ2-7; 8 positions match TRBD2. Trimming removed 4 bases from V and 2 bases from J; junction bases left unmatched: 8. This CDR3 is built from 15 residues. The germline V gene encodes CDR1 SGHNT and CDR2 YYREEE (reference sequence). The full variable domain, completed using reference TRBV5-4 and TRBJ2-7, is ETGVTQSPTHLIKTRGQQVTLRCSSQSGHNTVSWYQQALGQGPQFIFQYYREEENGRGNFPPRFSGLQFPNYSSELNVNALELDDSALYLCASSRELAETYEQYFGPGTRLTVT.

The J gene is TRBJ1-4, the V gene TRBV6-1, with TRBD1 as a possible D gene (5 bases). Trimming shortened V by 5 bases and J by 8 bases, and 15 bases separated the two germline ends. The length of the CDR3 is 14 residues. CDR1 is MNHNS and CDR2 is SASEGT in the germline V gene. CDR3 amino acids: CASSTGGWGEKLFF. In DNA, the CDR3 is TGTGCCAGCAGTACCGGAGGTTGGGGGGAAAAACTGTTTTTT.

The chain links TRBV18 to TRBJ2-7; D may be TRBD2 (6 bases). The germline gives CDR1 KGHSH, CDR2 LQKENI. Trimming took 2 bases from V and 4 from J, leaving 9 bases between them. The CDR3 sequence is 13 residues long. CDR3 region: CASSPGGMYEQYF. In DNA, the CDR3 is TGTGCCAGCTCACCAGGCGGGATGTACGAGCAGTACTTC.

This rearrangement joins TRBV7-9 to TRBJ1-2; 10 bases fit TRBD1. V lost 5 bases to trimming and J lost 0 bases; unmatched junction nucleotides: 0. Germline CDR1 reads SEHNR; CDR2 reads FQNEAQ (reference sequence). CDR3 length equals 14 residues. For the CDR3, the DNA is TGTGCCAGCAGCGGGACAGGGGCTAACTATGGCTACACCTTC. It encodes CASSGTGANYGYTF. Drawing the rest from reference TRBV7-9 and TRBJ1-2, the complete variable domain is DTGVSQNPRHKITKRGQNVTFRCDPISEHNRLYWYRQTLGQGPEFLTYFQNEAQLEKSRLLSDRFSAERPKGSFSTLEIQRTEQGDSAMYLCASSGTGANYGYTFGSGTRLTVV.

J is TRBJ2-7 and V is TRBV19, with 11 bases that match TRBD1. The germline CDR1 and CDR2 sequences are LNHDA and SQIVND (reference sequence). The CDR3 runs to 16 residues. V trimming: 5 bases; J trimming: 4 bases; junction bases outside the gene matches: 10. In DNA, the CDR3 is TGTGCCAGTAGTTACGACCGGGACAGGGGGGGATACGAGCAGTACTTC. This encodes CASSYDRDRGGYEQYF. Full variable domain (missing parts from reference TRBV19 and TRBJ2-7): DGGITQSPKYLFRKEGQNVTLSCEQNLNHDAMYWYRQDPGQGLRLIYYSQIVNDFQKGDIAEGYSVSREKKESFPLTVTSAQKNPTAFYLCASSYDRDRGGYEQYFGPGTRLTVT.

V and J are TRBV30 and TRBJ2-7; D is ambiguous. The CDR3 extends over 12 amino acids. From germline, CDR1 is GTSNPN and CDR2 SVGIG (reference sequence). The germline V and J ends were trimmed by 0 bases and 12 bases, with 15 bases remaining between them. For the CDR3, the DNA is TGTGCCTGGAGTGTACGTCCGGTTGAATTGTACTTC. Translated: CAWSVRPVELYF.

The chain links TRBV7-3 to TRBJ2-1; 11 bases match TRBD2. V lost 5 bases and J lost 8; bases outside the gene matches: 8. Germline V gene data show CDR1 as SGHTA and CDR2 as FQGTGA. This CDR3 has 15 residues. CDR3 coding DNA: TGTGCCAGCAGCCCCGAACTAGCGGGAGTCCATGAGCAGTTCTTC. Its translation: CASSPELAGVHEQFF.

This clone is a singleton in its sample. The chain links TRBV5-4 to TRBJ2-3, with 11 bases lining up with TRBD2. J was trimmed by 0 bases and V by 5 bases; bases with no gene match: 2. There are 15 residues in the CDR3. Germline assignment: CDR1 SGHNT and CDR2 YYREEE (reference sequence). This CDR3 is CASRLAGVSTDTQYF. The CDR3 DNA sequence: TGTGCCAGCAGACTAGCGGGGGTTAGCACAGATACGCAGTATTTT.